This is a list of T cell receptor beta chains from one sample in a study of early T cells in non-severe SARS-CoV-2 infection. TCRdb re-analysed the 5' RACE reads in MiXCR, keeping a single row per CDR3 protein. The repertoire holds about 100,000 distinct CDR3 sequences, with 13% as singletons. Sequencing was carried out using whole blood. The receptors were gathered from an adult who was a healthcare worker with PCR-confirmed SARS-CoV-2 infection or an uninfected control (not recorded which). Each CDR3 is given with its conserved first and last residue. Each record gives: V gene, J gene, clone size, D gene, CDR3 DNA, CDR3 protein. A D gene is named only where the DNA matches it firmly. Some rows have no size entry. The others give once, few or many, or a class for an expanded clone.

TRBV6-5	TRBJ2-7	few	TRBD1	TGTGCCAGCAGTAACCGACAGGGGGCCTACGAGCAGTACTTC	CASSNRQGAYEQYF
TRBV7-3	TRBJ2-2	many	NA	TGTGCCAGCAGCTTAAACTCCCTGGGCCCCTACGCGAACACCGGGGAGCTGTTTTTT	CASSLNSLGPYANTGELFF
TRBV28	TRBJ2-6	NA	TRBD1	TGTGCCAGCAGTTTATTACAGGGGTACTCTGGGTCCGACGTCCTGACTTTC	CASSLLQGYSGSDVLTF
TRBV3-1	TRBJ2-4	few	TRBD2	TGTGCCAGCAGCCAAGCGTTAGGCGGGGGGCCTAAAAACATTCAGTACTTC	CASSQALGGGPKNIQYF
TRBV5-6	TRBJ1-4	NA	NA	TGTGCCAGCAGCATAGGACTTGGAGATGAAAAACTGTTTTTT	CASSIGLGDEKLFF
TRBV7-2	TRBJ2-5	many	NA	TGTGCCAGCAGCTTAAGGGCACAGCTTCAAGAGACCCAGTACTTC	CASSLRAQLQETQYF
TRBV4-1	TRBJ2-7	NA	NA	TGCGCCAGCAGCCAAGAGGTCGGGGGCCCCTCCTACGAGCAGTACTTC	CASSQEVGGPSYEQYF
TRBV29-1	TRBJ1-1	many	NA	TGCAGCGTTGAACCGGGGAGGAACACTGAAGCTTTCTTT	CSVEPGRNTEAFF
TRBV6-2/TRBV6-3	TRBJ2-7	few	NA	TGTGCCAGCAGTTACCCCAGCTACGAGCAGTACTTC	CASSYPSYEQYF
TRBV12-3/TRBV12-4	TRBJ2-7	NA	NA	TGTGCCAGCAGCCCTGGGACTTTCTACGAGCAGTACTTC	CASSPGTFYEQYF
TRBV10-2	TRBJ2-5	NA	NA	TGCGCCAGCAGTGAGTACGGTACAGGGCAAGAGACCCAGTACTTC	CASSEYGTGQETQYF
TRBV5-6	TRBJ2-7	many	NA	TGTGCCAGCAGCTTGGTGCGTCTAGCGAGGAGGGAAGAGCAGTACTTC	CASSLVRLARREEQYF
TRBV5-1	TRBJ1-2	many	TRBD1	TGCGCCAGCAGCTTGGGACAGGGGGGTATCGGCTACACCTTC	CASSLGQGGIGYTF
TRBV9	TRBJ1-1	many	TRBD1	TGTGCCAGCAAAGGGGGTGGCGACAGGGACGTCGGTGAAGCTTTCTTT	CASKGGGDRDVGEAFF
TRBV28	TRBJ2-7	NA	NA	TGTGCCGCTGGGACATTTCCCTACGAGCAGTACTTC	CAAGTFPYEQYF
TRBV3-1	TRBJ2-7	few	TRBD1	TGTGCCAGCAGCCGAAGAGACAGGGCTTACGAGCAGTACTTC	CASSRRDRAYEQYF
TRBV5-6	TRBJ2-3	many	TRBD1	TGTGCCAGCAGCTATACCGGGACAGGGGGCGCAGATACGCAGTATTTT	CASSYTGTGGADTQYF
TRBV2	TRBJ1-2	many	NA	TGTGCCAGCAGTGAAGGAGGGCTCGGTGGCTACACCTTC	CASSEGGLGGYTF
TRBV5-1	TRBJ2-7	many	NA	TGCGCCAGCAGCTTGGGATTGGGGGCGAAGAAGCAGTACTTC	CASSLGLGAKKQYF
TRBV29-1	TRBJ1-2	NA	TRBD1	TGCAGCGTTGGGTCCTTGACAGGGGGCCCTTGGGGCTACACCTTC	CSVGSLTGGPWGYTF
TRBV18	TRBJ2-7	few	NA	TGTGCCAGCTCACAGGGTTCCGGTAGCGAGCAGTACTTC	CASSQGSGSEQYF
TRBV2	TRBJ1-1	many	TRBD1	TGTGCCAGAGGACAGGGCTTGGGGGGCACTGAAGCTTTCTTT	CARGQGLGGTEAFF
TRBV2	TRBJ2-2	few	NA	TGTGCCAGTGGCCGGGAATCGAACACCGGGGAGCTGTTTTTT	CASGRESNTGELFF
TRBV7-6	TRBJ1-5	many	NA	TGTGCCAGCAGCTTACGACACGGGAATCAGCCCCAGCATTTT	CASSLRHGNQPQHF
TRBV7-8	TRBJ1-4	NA	NA	TGTGCCAGCAGCTTAGCGGGTGGGAAGGGGACGCGTGAAAAACTGTTTTTT	CASSLAGGKGTREKLFF
TRBV12-3/TRBV12-4	TRBJ1-6	many	NA	TGTGCCAGCAGTTTACGAGGGGGATCCGGACAGAAAAATTCACCCCTCCACTTT	CASSLRGGSGQKNSPLHF
TRBV11-2	TRBJ2-7	few	NA	TGTGCCAGCAGCTCCCACGACAGCCTGGTCTACGAGCAGTACTTC	CASSSHDSLVYEQYF
TRBV5-1	TRBJ2-3	NA	NA	TGCGCCAGCAGCATACGGGACTCACGCACAGATACGCAGTATTTT	CASSIRDSRTDTQYF
TRBV15	TRBJ2-5	NA	TRBD2	TGTGCCACCAGCTGGGGACTAGAGGAGACCCAGTACTTC	CATSWGLEETQYF
TRBV29-1	TRBJ1-1	NA	NA	TGCAGCGTTGATCGACAGAACACTGAAGCTTTCTTT	CSVDRQNTEAFF
TRBV2	TRBJ2-1	many	NA	TGTGCCAGCAGGACTACCACATACAATGAGCAGTTCTTC	CASRTTTYNEQFF
TRBV28	TRBJ1-1	few	NA	TGTGCCAGCAGTTTCTCCCCTCGTCGAGGCACTGAAGCTTTCTTT	CASSFSPRRGTEAFF
TRBV20-1	TRBJ2-3	many	TRBD2	TGCAGTGCTTCGCTCAGCGGGGGCACGCAACGCACAGATACGCAGTATTTT	CSASLSGGTQRTDTQYF
TRBV6-5	TRBJ2-2	many	NA	TGTGCCAGCAGTTACCGGGGAACCGGGGAGCTGTTTTTT	CASSYRGTGELFF
TRBV11-2	TRBJ2-7	few	NA	TGTGCCAGCAGCCCATCGGCGATGGGATCGGGCGAGCAGTACTTC	CASSPSAMGSGEQYF
TRBV24-1	TRBJ2-5	NA	NA	TGTGCCACCAGTGATTTCGCCGGGGTTGGTCGTGAGACCCAGTACTTC	CATSDFAGVGRETQYF
TRBV11-2	TRBJ2-5	few	NA	TGTGCCAGCAGCTCGAACCAAGAGACCCAGTACTTC	CASSSNQETQYF
TRBV29-1	TRBJ2-3	many	NA	TGCAGCGTCAAGGGACAAAACGTAGATACGCAGTATTTT	CSVKGQNVDTQYF
TRBV9	TRBJ2-7	many	NA	TGTGCCAGCAGCCCTCAAGACAGAAGTGGAGCCTACGAGCAGTACTTC	CASSPQDRSGAYEQYF
TRBV28	TRBJ1-2	many	NA	TGTGCCAGCAGTTTACCCCCCGGGTACTATGGCTACACCTTC	CASSLPPGYYGYTF
TRBV10-3	TRBJ2-7	few	NA	TGTGCCATCGCTATAAGTGCGTATAACGAGCAGTACTTC	CAIAISAYNEQYF